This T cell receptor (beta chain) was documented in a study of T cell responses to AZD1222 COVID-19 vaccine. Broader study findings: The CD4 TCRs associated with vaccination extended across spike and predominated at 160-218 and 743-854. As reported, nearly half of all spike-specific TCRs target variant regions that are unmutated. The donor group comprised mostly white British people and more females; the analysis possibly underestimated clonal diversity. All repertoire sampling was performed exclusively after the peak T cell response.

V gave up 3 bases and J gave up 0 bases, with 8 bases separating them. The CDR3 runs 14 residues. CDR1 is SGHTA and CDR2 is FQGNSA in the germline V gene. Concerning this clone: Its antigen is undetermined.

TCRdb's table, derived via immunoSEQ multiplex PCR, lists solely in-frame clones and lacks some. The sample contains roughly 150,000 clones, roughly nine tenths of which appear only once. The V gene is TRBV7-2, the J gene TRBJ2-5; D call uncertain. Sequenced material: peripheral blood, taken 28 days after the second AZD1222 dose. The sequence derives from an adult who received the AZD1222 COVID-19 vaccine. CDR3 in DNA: TGTGCCAGCAGCTTCTCGTCCTACCAAGAGACCCAGTACTTC. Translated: CASSFSSYQETQYF.